This TCR beta chain came from a study of blood T cell repertoires in COVID-19. Turning to the study itself: Researchers got acute and convalescent COVID-19 samples from the United States, Italy and Spain. PBMCs, B-cell-depleted T cells, or T cells were the source of the cDNA or gDNA that made up the material.

The germline V gene has CDR1 MNHEY and CDR2 SMNVEV (reference sequence). The J segment lost 4 bases and the V segment lost 4 bases, leaving 8 bases of the junction unmatched. This CDR3 has 16 residues. Study processing details: Amplification of reference gene primers provided the estimated nucleated cell counts. This table comes from immunoSEQ multiplex PCR, and its TCRdb copy is limited to in-frame clones, with some not included. V and J calls and clone size are copied from that table; D and trimming were computed from the DNA. Of tens of thousands of clones listed, over 75% are singletons. The TCR originated in a woman aged 55-75 years with active COVID-19. Sequencing used peripheral blood. The chain joins TRBV27 to TRBJ2-5; the match to TRBD2 covers 11 bases. CDR3 residues: CASSSPFSGGVETQYF. CDR3 DNA: TGTGCCAGCAGTTCCCCGTTTAGCGGGGGGGTAGAGACCCAGTACTTC.